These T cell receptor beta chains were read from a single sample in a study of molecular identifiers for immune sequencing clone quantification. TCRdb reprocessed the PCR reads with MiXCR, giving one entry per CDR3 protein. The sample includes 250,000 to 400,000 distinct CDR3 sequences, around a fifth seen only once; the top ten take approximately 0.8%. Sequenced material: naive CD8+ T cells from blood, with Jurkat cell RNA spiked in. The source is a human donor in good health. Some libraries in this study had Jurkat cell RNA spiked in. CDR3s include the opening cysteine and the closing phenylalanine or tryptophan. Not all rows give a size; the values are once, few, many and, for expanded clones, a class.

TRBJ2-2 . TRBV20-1 CSASGTSMSGELFF
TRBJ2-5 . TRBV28 CASSPAGGQVGETQYF
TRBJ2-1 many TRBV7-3 CASSSGLAVNEQFF
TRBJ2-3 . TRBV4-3 CASSQVPLFGGKLSTDTQYF
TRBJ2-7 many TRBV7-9 CASSTDSSYEQYF
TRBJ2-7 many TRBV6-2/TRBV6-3 CASFRGGLYEQYF
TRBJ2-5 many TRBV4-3 CASSQETSGSGDQETQYF
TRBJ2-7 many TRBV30 CAWAGTGIYEQYF
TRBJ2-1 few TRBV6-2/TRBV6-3 CASSYSERISPYNEQFF
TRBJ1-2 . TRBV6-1 CASVKTVNCGYTF
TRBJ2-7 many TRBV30 CAWSTDTYEQYF
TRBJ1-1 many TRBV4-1 CASSHPGLDTEAFF
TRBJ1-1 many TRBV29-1 CSVRVMNTEAFF
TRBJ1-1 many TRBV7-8 CASSPLPDRVYTEAFF
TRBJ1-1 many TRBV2 CASSLGQAGNTEAFF
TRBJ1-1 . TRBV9 CASSVEGRLQAFF
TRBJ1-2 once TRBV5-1 CASSPGQNSGCTF
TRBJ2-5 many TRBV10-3 CAISEIGGQIQETQYF
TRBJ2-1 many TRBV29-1 CSPKTSYNEQFF
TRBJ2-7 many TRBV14 CASSQVLYPYEQYF
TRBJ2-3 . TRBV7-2 CASSQNPGTPIVYTQYF
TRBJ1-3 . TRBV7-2 CANLRREGNTIYF
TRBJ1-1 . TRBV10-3 CAISEPGQRVNTEAFF
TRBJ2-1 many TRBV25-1 CASTTGTSGEGGQFF
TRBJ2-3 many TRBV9 CASSVAGSSTDTQYF
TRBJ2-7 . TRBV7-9 CASSSQADPYEQYF
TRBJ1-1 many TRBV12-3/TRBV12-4 CASSDRDPTEAFF
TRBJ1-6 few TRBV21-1 CASSPGRSYNSPLHF
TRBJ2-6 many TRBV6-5 CASSWFQSSGANVLTF
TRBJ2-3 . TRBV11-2 CASSLEGKGDGTDTQYF
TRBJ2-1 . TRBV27 CASSFGLAPDAQFF
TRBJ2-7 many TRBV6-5 CASSYGPGGNEQYF
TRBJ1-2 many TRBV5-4 CASSQSTGGDYGYTF
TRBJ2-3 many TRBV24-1 CATSESTTHTQYF
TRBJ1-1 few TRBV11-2 CASSFVGRYTEAFF
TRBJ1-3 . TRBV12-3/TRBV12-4 CASSGPDSGNTIYF
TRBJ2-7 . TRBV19 CASSIVGTDYEQYF
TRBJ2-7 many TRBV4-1 CASSQEQGPYEQYF
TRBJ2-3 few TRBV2 CASSEALVPGLADTQYF
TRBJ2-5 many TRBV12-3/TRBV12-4 CASSIGGRETQYF